The rows below give T cell receptor beta chains drawn from one sample of a study of T cells in Graves' hyperthyroidism and ophthalmopathy. TCRdb re-analysed the multiplex PCR reads in MiXCR, keeping a single row per CDR3 protein. The top ten clones hold 4% to 5.5% of a sample with fewer than 650,000 distinct CDR3 sequences, about 15% of them seen once. Sequenced sample: blood. The source is a woman aged 40 to 49 with Graves' ophthalmopathy. CDR3s include the opening cysteine and the closing phenylalanine or tryptophan. Each record gives: clone size, J gene, V gene, D gene, CDR3 DNA, CDR3 protein. A D gene is named only where the DNA matches it firmly. Clone sizes are given selectively: once, few, many, or a class where the clone is expanded.

clone size: few; J gene: TRBJ1-2; V gene: TRBV4-1; D gene: .; CDR3 DNA: TGCGCCAGCAGCCAGACCGGTGGGGGGTATAGCTATGGCTACACCTTC; CDR3 protein: CASSQTGGGYSYGYTF
clone size: .; J gene: TRBJ2-7; V gene: TRBV6-1; D gene: TRBD1; CDR3 DNA: TGTGCCAGCAGTAAATCGGACAGGGAGTACGAGCAGTACTTC; CDR3 protein: CASSKSDREYEQYF
clone size: .; J gene: TRBJ2-5; V gene: TRBV20-1; D gene: .; CDR3 DNA: TGCAGTGCTAGACTCGGGGGCGAAGAGACCCAGTACTTC; CDR3 protein: CSARLGGEETQYF
clone size: many; J gene: TRBJ1-1; V gene: TRBV6-5; D gene: .; CDR3 DNA: TGTGCCAGCAGTACAGAGTGGAGCACTGAAGCTTTCTTT; CDR3 protein: CASSTEWSTEAFF
clone size: many; J gene: TRBJ2-7; V gene: TRBV5-1; D gene: .; CDR3 DNA: TGCGCCAGCAGCTTGGGGGACCTATACGAGCAGTACTTC; CDR3 protein: CASSLGDLYEQYF
clone size: .; J gene: TRBJ2-5; V gene: TRBV3-1; D gene: .; CDR3 DNA: TGTGCCAGCAGCCTAAAGGGTATCCAAGAGACCCAGTACTTC; CDR3 protein: CASSLKGIQETQYF
clone size: .; J gene: TRBJ1-3; V gene: TRBV12-3/TRBV12-4; D gene: .; CDR3 DNA: TGTGCCAGCATTGCCCGGAGATATGGAAACACCATATATTTT; CDR3 protein: CASIARRYGNTIYF
clone size: many; J gene: TRBJ2-7; V gene: TRBV6-5; D gene: TRBD2; CDR3 DNA: TGTGCCAGCAAAAGCGGGAGTGGAACCTACGAGCAGTACTTC; CDR3 protein: CASKSGSGTYEQYF
clone size: few; J gene: TRBJ2-7; V gene: TRBV28; D gene: TRBD1; CDR3 DNA: TGTGCCAGCAGTGGGGTTGACAGGGCAGGCGGAGACGAGCAGTACTTC; CDR3 protein: CASSGVDRAGGDEQYF
clone size: .; J gene: TRBJ2-5; V gene: TRBV9; D gene: .; CDR3 DNA: TGTGCCAGCAGCGCGGACAGCCTAGTGGAGACCCAGTACTTC; CDR3 protein: CASSADSLVETQYF
clone size: .; J gene: TRBJ2-7; V gene: TRBV20-1; D gene: .; CDR3 DNA: TGCAGTGCTAGTCAGGGTGGGGCCTACGAGCAGTACTTC; CDR3 protein: CSASQGGAYEQYF
clone size: .; J gene: TRBJ2-5; V gene: TRBV6-1; D gene: TRBD1; CDR3 DNA: TGTGCCAGCAGTGCGGTCTGGACAGGGGTGGGAGAGACCCAGTACTTC; CDR3 protein: CASSAVWTGVGETQYF
clone size: many; J gene: TRBJ1-1; V gene: TRBV12-3/TRBV12-4; D gene: .; CDR3 DNA: TGTGCCAGCAGTATGACCTTACCTCCCTTGAACACTGAAGCTTTCTTT; CDR3 protein: CASSMTLPPLNTEAFF
clone size: many; J gene: TRBJ2-5; V gene: TRBV28; D gene: .; CDR3 DNA: TGTGCCAGCAGTCCTAGCTCCGGAGAGACCCAGTACTTC; CDR3 protein: CASSPSSGETQYF
clone size: .; J gene: TRBJ2-2; V gene: TRBV20-1; D gene: .; CDR3 DNA: TGCAGTGCCCGCTCCCTGTCGGGCGGGGAGCTGTTTTTT; CDR3 protein: CSARSLSGGELFF
clone size: .; J gene: TRBJ2-5; V gene: TRBV5-1; D gene: .; CDR3 DNA: TGCGCCAGCAGCTTACCGGGGGTGGAAGAGACCCAGTACTTC; CDR3 protein: CASSLPGVEETQYF
clone size: .; J gene: TRBJ1-6; V gene: TRBV9; D gene: .; CDR3 DNA: TGTGCCAGCAGCGTAGACCCCTCCGGCGGGGGGAATTCACCCCTCCACTTT; CDR3 protein: CASSVDPSGGGNSPLHF